This T cell receptor (beta chain) emerged from a study of blood T cell repertoires in COVID-19. Study as a whole: T cells, B-cell-depleted T cells, or PBMCs supplied cDNA or gDNA.

The CDR3 has 15 residues. Trimming removed 1 base from V and 4 bases from J; junction bases left unmatched: 6. Germline V gene sequence: CDR1 KGHSH, CDR2 LQKENI. Assay: immunoSEQ multiplex PCR; the TCRdb copy retains only in-frame clones and omits some. The sample records 100,000 to 150,000 clones, less than 90% being singletons. The sample consisted of peripheral blood. The chain employs TRBV18 and TRBJ1-1, with 7 bases fitting TRBD1. This receptor was identified in a woman of 80 years or more with acute or convalescent COVID-19. The CDR3 nucleotides are TGTGCCAGCTCACCACAGGGGGCAGCGAGCACTGAAGCTTTCTTT. Its translation is CASSPQGAASTEAFF.